Listed below are T cell receptor beta chains from one sample, sequenced in a study of OX40 agonist ivuxolimab in advanced cancers. Libraries were prepared by immunoSEQ multiplex PCR; TCRdb keeps only in-frame clonotypes and omits some of them. The data contain 55,000 to 70,000 clones, under 85% of them singletons. Sequences were derived from CD4+ or CD8+ T cells sorted from blood, sampled in a trial of the OX40 agonist ivuxolimab. The receptors were gathered from an adult with an advanced solid tumor such as melanoma, head and neck, liver or kidney cancer. The CDR3 runs from the conserved cysteine through the conserved F or W. A D gene is named only where the DNA matches it firmly. Size tells how often a clone was seen (once, few, many) or the class of an expanded clone, and some rows leave it out.

NA	NA	TRBV30	TRBJ1-1	TGTGCCTGGAGTAACAGCGGGAACACTGAAGCTTTCTTT	CAWSNSGNTEAFF
few	TRBD1	TRBV6-5	TRBJ1-6	TGTGCCAGCAGGTACACAGGGGGCAAATCACCCCTCCACTTT	CASRYTGGKSPLHF
NA	TRBD1	TRBV19	TRBJ1-5	TGTGCCAGTAGAGGGACAGGGCTAGGCAGCAATCAGCCCCAGCATTTT	CASRGTGLGSNQPQHF
once	TRBD1	TRBV2	TRBJ1-5	TGTGCCAGCAGTGATCGGTCACAGGGGGACAATCAGCCCCAGCATTTT	CASSDRSQGDNQPQHF
once	TRBD1	TRBV6-5	TRBJ2-7	TGTGCCAGCAGTCAAAGGGGACAGGGGGCGCCCGAGCAGTACTTC	CASSQRGQGAPEQYF
NA	TRBD2	TRBV27	TRBJ2-7	TGTGCCAGCAGTACGGGAGGGTCCTACGAGCAGTACTTC	CASSTGGSYEQYF
NA	NA	TRBV6-1	TRBJ2-7	TGTGCCAGCAGTGAAGATGCTAGCTCCTACGAGCAGTACTTC	CASSEDASSYEQYF
NA	TRBD1	TRBV6-6	TRBJ1-2	TGTGCCAGCAGTTTTCTCTCGGGACAGGGGGTCGGCTACACCTTC	CASSFLSGQGVGYTF
NA	TRBD1	TRBV28	TRBJ2-1	TGTGCCAGCAGGTCAGACAGGGGGCCTCTAGATGAGCAGTTCTTC	CASRSDRGPLDEQFF
NA	TRBD1	TRBV7-9	TRBJ2-3	TGTGCCGTTGGGACAGGAAGCACAGATACGCAGTATTTT	CAVGTGSTDTQYF